The 2 T cell receptor beta chains in this list originate from one sample, sequenced in a study of CD8 T cells in ankylosing spondylitis. MiXCR was run by TCRdb on the 5' RACE reads, yielding one entry per CDR3 protein. The sample gives some 450,000 distinct CDR3 sequences, 17% of which show up once; over 0.9% is in the top ten. Overall study results and limits: Seemingly characteristic of ankylosing spondylitis blood was a TCR beta motif consisting of eight highly homologous variants.

These TCRs' antigens remain unknown. Material: blood, either unsorted or a sorted T cell fraction (not recorded which). The receptor set was obtained from a male donor with ankylosing spondylitis.

This clonotype was detected only a few times. V gene TRBV7-2 combines with J gene TRBJ2-1; no clear D. Germline CDR1 and CDR2: SGHTA and FQGNSA. Trimming stripped 5 bases from V and 12 bases from J, with 14 bases between. The CDR3 extends over 12 amino acids. This CDR3 reads CASSRPPQPQFF. In nucleotides, the CDR3 is TGTGCCAGCAGCCGACCCCCACAGCCGCAGTTCTTC.

This rearrangement joins TRBV5-1 to TRBJ1-1, with TRBD1 matching over 7 bases. The CDR3 extends over 15 amino acids. In germline, CDR1 is SGHRS, CDR2 YFSETQ. V was clipped by 3 bases and J by 0 bases; unmatched bases: 5. The CDR3 protein is CASSSGQTMNTEAFF. DNA for the CDR3: TGCGCCAGCAGCTCGGGACAGACTATGAACACTGAAGCTTTCTTT.